A single sample is the source of the 10 T cell receptor beta chains below, sequenced in a study of cytomegalovirus exposure and HLA in healthy donors (dated by TCRdb to between 2016 and 2019). The library was prepared using the immunoSEQ multiplex PCR assay. A mixture of 60 forward primers for TCR Vbeta segments and 13 reverse primers for TCR Jbeta segments was used in the multiplex PCR. The table comes from immuneACCESS by way of TCRdb, which keeps in-frame sequences with V and J called. Part of the clones is missing from these tables; in studies checked, under half for an unresolved V gene and the rest for unknown reasons. The sample table records 110,000 or so clones; 60% to 85% of these occur just once. The top ten constitute approximately 2.5% of the sample. The sequenced sample was PBMCs. The source of these receptors is a female donor in good health and CMV-seronegative.

In DNA, the CDR3 is TGTGCCAGCAGTGAATTGGCAGGGGGGTTCCCTAACTATGGCTACACCTTC. Amino acid sequence: CASSELAGGFPNYGYTF. The chain uses TRBV25-1 and TRBJ1-2, with 7 bases identical to TRBD1. There are 17 residues in the CDR3. V shed 1 base, J shed 0 bases, and the junction held 8 bases outside the gene matches. From germline, CDR1 is MGHDK and CDR2 SYGVNS.

This clone was detected only once. V is TRBV7-8 and J is TRBJ1-1; TRBD1 matches 9 bases. Germline CDR1 reads SGHVS; CDR2 reads FQNEAQ. J lost 5 bases, V lost 4 bases, and 5 bases had no gene match. CDR3 length: 14 residues. The CDR3 region has the DNA TGTGCCAGCAGCTCAACAGGGGGCAGAACTGAAGCTTTCTTT. Amino acids: CASSSTGGRTEAFF.

Only one count was recorded for this clone. The junction departs from germline at one end; a sequencing error may be responsible. The genes are TRBV7-2 and TRBJ2-7, with D tentatively TRBD2 (7 bases). The CDR3 contains 13 residues. Looked up from germline, CDR1 is SGHTA and CDR2 is FQGNSA. The CDR3 DNA is TGTGCCAGCAGCCTACGACTGGGAGGGGGTACCTTCTTC. Its translation: CASSLRLGGGTFF.

The chain combines TRBV9 with TRBJ2-6, with no clear D. Looked up from germline, CDR1 is SGDLS and CDR2 is YYNGEE. V shed 3 bases and J shed 0 bases, with 16 bases lying between them. The CDR3 spans 18 residues. CDR3 loop: CASSATIALHSGANVLTF. The CDR3 coding sequence is TGTGCCAGCAGCGCTACTATTGCTCTGCACTCTGGGGCCAACGTCCTGACTTTC.

The chain has TRBV5-1 and TRBJ2-7, with TRBD2 matching over 9 bases. Looked up from germline, CDR1 is SGHRS and CDR2 is YFSETQ. J lost 7 bases, V lost 1 base, and 9 bases had no gene match. CDR3 length equals 15 residues. The CDR3 DNA reads TGCGCCAGCAGCTTGTGGACTAGCGACGTGGGAGAGCAGTACTTC. Translation gives CASSLWTSDVGEQYF.

The chain recombines TRBV5-6 with TRBJ2-3, with a possible D match to TRBD1 (7 bases). This CDR3 contains 16 residues. Germline CDR1 and CDR2: SGHDT and YYEEEE. Trimming removed 0 bases from V and 2 bases from J, with 13 bases in between. CDR3 protein: CASSLGAGQFTDTQYF. CDR3 sequence (DNA): TGTGCCAGCAGCTTGGGGGCGGGACAGTTCACAGATACGCAGTATTTT. The whole variable domain, remainder taken from reference TRBV5-6 and TRBJ2-3, is DAGVTQSPTHLIKTRGQQVTLRCSPKSGHDTVSWYQQALGQGPQFIFQYYEEEERQRGNFPDRFSGHQFPNYSSELNVNALLLGDSALYLCASSLGAGQFTDTQYFGPGTRLTVL.

This clone is a singleton in its sample. The J gene is TRBJ1-6, the V gene TRBV19; D may be TRBD1 (5 bases). This CDR3 has 16 amino acids. CDR1 LNHDA and CDR2 SQIVND come from the germline V gene (reference sequence). Between the trimmed V and J ends, which lost 3 bases and 5 bases, there was a span of 14 bases. The CDR3 loop reads CASSIATAFDNSPLHF. The CDR3 DNA reads as TGTGCCAGTAGTATCGCGACAGCTTTTGATAATTCACCCCTCCACTTT.

The chain joins TRBV6-1 to TRBJ1-1; possible D gene TRBD1, 5 bases. Germline V CDR1 and CDR2: MNHNS, SASEGT. The CDR3 contains 11 residues. The germline V and J ends were trimmed by 5 bases and 8 bases, with 9 bases remaining between them. DNA for the CDR3: TGTGCCAGCAGTTCCCCAGGGGAAGCTTTCTTT. As protein: CASSSPGEAFF.

The rearrangement uses TRBV7-9 and TRBJ1-2; tentatively, D is TRBD1 (5 bases). Germline V CDR1 and CDR2: SEHNR, FQNEAQ (reference sequence). V was clipped by 5 bases and J by 2 bases, with 12 bases between them. CDR3 length: 14 residues. The CDR3 coding sequence is TGTGCCAGCAGCCCAGGGAAAGGGAACTATGGCTACACCTTC. Translated, it gives CASSPGKGNYGYTF.

This clone was seen just once. The gene calls are TRBV7-9 and TRBJ2-5, with D perhaps TRBD2 (6 bases). From germline, CDR1 is SEHNR and CDR2 FQNEAQ (reference sequence). The CDR3 covers 12 residues. Trimming removed 5 bases at V and 10 bases at J, with 14 bases between. The CDR3 DNA follows: TGTGCCAGCAGCCCTATCGGGAGTGGCCAGTACTTC. It is translated as CASSPIGSGQYF.